This T cell receptor (beta chain) was documented in a study of blood T cells in healthy people across ages. Study conclusions and caveats: Bulk PBMC profiling left naive and antigen-experienced comparisons inconclusive.

Trimming removed 5 bases at V and 9 bases at J, with 11 bases between. This CDR3 has 11 amino acids. CDR1 is DFQATT and CDR2 is SNEGSKA in the germline V gene (reference sequence). Many counts were recorded for this clonotype. The antigen is undetermined. Using a J-beta primer mix together with a sample-barcoded 5' primer, a second PCR was run for roughly 7 to 11 cycles. Researchers report that a template-switch adaptor with 12 random nucleotides tagged each cDNA molecule. TCRdb ran MiXCR on the 5' RACE reads and lists one entry per CDR3 protein. The sample carries 710,000 or so distinct CDR3 sequences, about 30% recorded once.

The rearrangement links TRBV20-1 to TRBJ2-4; tentative D call: TRBD2 (6 bases). The TCR comes from a woman older than 75 in good health. Sequencing used blood. This CDR3 reads CSAGVGGIQYF. The DNA for the CDR3 is TGCAGTGCTGGGGTCGGGGGCATTCAGTACTTC.